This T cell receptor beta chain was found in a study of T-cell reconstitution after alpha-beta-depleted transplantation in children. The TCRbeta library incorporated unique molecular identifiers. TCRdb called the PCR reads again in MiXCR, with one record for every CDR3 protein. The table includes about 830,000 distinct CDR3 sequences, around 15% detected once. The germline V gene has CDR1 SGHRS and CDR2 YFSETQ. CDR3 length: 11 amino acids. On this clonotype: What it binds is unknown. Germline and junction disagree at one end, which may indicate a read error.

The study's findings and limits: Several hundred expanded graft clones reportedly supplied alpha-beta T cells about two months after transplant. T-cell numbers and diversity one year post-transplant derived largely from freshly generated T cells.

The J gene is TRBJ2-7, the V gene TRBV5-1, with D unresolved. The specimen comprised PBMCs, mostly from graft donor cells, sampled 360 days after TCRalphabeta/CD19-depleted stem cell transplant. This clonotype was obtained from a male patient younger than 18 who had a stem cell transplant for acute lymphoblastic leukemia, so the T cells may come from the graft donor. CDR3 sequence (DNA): TGCGCCAGCAGTTTGGGCAGTGAAGAGTACTTC. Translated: CASSLGSEEYF.